This T cell receptor beta chain was retrieved from a study of blood T cells in healthy people across ages. Total RNA extraction produced at least 5.5 micrograms (per sample) for the study. The CDR3 sequence is 15 residues long. With 5 bases clipped from V and 5 bases from J, the junction kept 9 bases outside the gene matches. CDR1 SGHNT and CDR2 YENEEA come from the germline V gene. Primed by a sample-barcoded 5' primer and a J-beta primer mix, a second PCR proceeded for roughly 7 to 12 cycles. TCRdb ran MiXCR on the 5' RACE reads and lists one entry per CDR3 protein. The sample contains around 870,000 distinct CDR3 sequences, about 30% of which appear only once. This clonotype was found many times. No antigen is known for it. General observations from the study: Changes seen in expanded clonotypes were possibly confounded by donor CMV status left unknown.

The rearrangement links TRBV11-3 to TRBJ2-5; 9 bases are a match to TRBD1. The sequence derives from a woman of 80 years or more in good health. The sample comprised blood. In DNA, the CDR3 is TGTGCCAGCAGCAAAGGACAGGGGCCTCCGGAGACCCAGTACTTC. This sequence encodes CASSKGQGPPETQYF.